These T cell receptor beta chains were read from a single sample in a study of radiotherapy plus CTLA-4 blockade in lung cancer. Clones were read by immunoSEQ multiplex PCR, and TCRdb kept only the in-frame ones, dropping some. The data contain about 120,000 clones, approximately 90% of them seen just once; the ten biggest clones take up approximately 6.6%. This sample comprised peripheral blood, obtained from a patient treated with radiotherapy plus ipilimumab. Source of these receptors: a human donor with non-small cell lung cancer that progressed on radiotherapy plus ipilimumab. The CDR3 runs from the conserved cysteine through the conserved F or W. Each record gives: J gene, clone size, D gene, V gene, CDR3 DNA, CDR3 protein. The D gene is left open where the match is weak. The listing skips clone size in some rows; elsewhere it reads once, few, many or a size class.

>TRBJ2-2|once|-|TRBV11-2
TGTGCCAGCAGGGTTGGACTGGCAGAAGGGGAGCTGTTTTTT
CASRVGLAEGELFF
>TRBJ2-3|-|-|TRBV6-1
TGTGCCAGCAGTCCCCTCGATACGCAGTATTTT
CASSPLDTQYF
>TRBJ2-2|-|-|TRBV30
TGTGCCTCCCCCGGCGGCGGGCAGAACACCGGGGAGCTGTTTTTT
CASPGGGQNTGELFF
>TRBJ1-3|-|-|TRBV30
TGTGCCTGGAGTGTACGTTGGGGCGAAGGAAACACCATATATTTT
CAWSVRWGEGNTIYF
>TRBJ1-2|-|TRBD1|TRBV2
TGTGCCAGCAGAGGACAGGGGTCCTATGGCTACACCTTC
CASRGQGSYGYTF
>TRBJ2-3|-|-|TRBV5-1
TGCGCCAGCAGCTTGATAGTCTCGCCAGATACGCAGTATTTT
CASSLIVSPDTQYF
>TRBJ2-5|-|-|TRBV20-1
TGCAGTGCTAGAGGAGAAGAGACCCAGTACTTC
CSARGEETQYF
>TRBJ1-2|-|-|TRBV19
TGTGCCAGTAGTCAACTGGAGCAAACGAGCTACACCTTC
CASSQLEQTSYTF
>TRBJ1-2|once|TRBD1|TRBV7-9
TGTGCCAGCAGCTTCGCGTCGCCGGGACAGGGGAAAGGCTACACCTTC
CASSFASPGQGKGYTF
>TRBJ2-4|-|TRBD2|TRBV6-5
TGTGCCAGCAGTTCTCCCCTAGCGGGAGGGACAAACATTCAGTACTTC
CASSSPLAGGTNIQYF
>TRBJ2-7|-|-|TRBV4-2
TGTGCCAGCAGCCAAGGGACAAATTACGAGCAGTACTTC
CASSQGTNYEQYF
>TRBJ2-3|-|-|TRBV19
TGTGCCAGTAGTATAGAGAGGGCGTTGGGGACAGATACGCAGTATTTT
CASSIERALGTDTQYF
>TRBJ1-2|-|-|TRBV19
TGTGCCAGTACAAAAGCGGCTTTGGGGAACTATGGCTACACCTTC
CASTKAALGNYGYTF
>TRBJ1-3|-|TRBD1|TRBV27
TGTGCCAGCCGGGACAGCTCTGGAAACACCATATATTTT
CASRDSSGNTIYF
>TRBJ1-3|-|-|TRBV30
TGTGCCTGGAGTGAGGGATGGACCGGCTCTGGAAACACCATATATTTT
CAWSEGWTGSGNTIYF
>TRBJ1-5|-|TRBD1|TRBV19
TGTGCCAGTAGTGTACAGGGGGCTCAGCCCCAGCATTTT
CASSVQGAQPQHF
>TRBJ1-1|-|-|TRBV14
TGTGCCAGCGGTTTGGCAGGGGCCGTCACTGAAGCTTTCTTT
CASGLAGAVTEAFF
>TRBJ2-7|-|-|TRBV11-2
TGTGCCAGCAGCTTAGGGCCAACCTACGAGCAGTACTTC
CASSLGPTYEQYF
>TRBJ1-2|-|-|TRBV2
TGTGCCAGCAGTGAGAGGGAGGGCTATGGCTACACCTTC
CASSEREGYGYTF
>TRBJ2-2|few|-|TRBV7-6
TGTGCCAGCAGCTCTATTACAGGATCAGGCGGGGAGCTGTTTTTT
CASSSITGSGGELFF
>TRBJ2-1|once|-|TRBV7-9
TGTGCCAGCAGCTCCGGGACTCCTTACAATGAGCAGTTCTTC
CASSSGTPYNEQFF
>TRBJ1-1|-|TRBD1|TRBV2
TGTGCCAGCAGAAGCGACAGGGGGAACACTGAAGCTTTCTTT
CASRSDRGNTEAFF
>TRBJ2-3|-|-|TRBV5-8
TGTGCCAGCAGCTGGGACCTTAGTGGTACGCAGTATTTT
CASSWDLSGTQYF
>TRBJ1-3|-|-|TRBV11-3
TGTGCCAGCAGCCGTGACCTTGCTTCTGGAAACACCATATATTTT
CASSRDLASGNTIYF
>TRBJ1-2|-|-|TRBV2
TGTGCCAGCACAGCCTGGGTTGGGGATGGCTACACCTTC
CASTAWVGDGYTF
>TRBJ2-5|-|-|TRBV13
TGTGCCAGCAGCTTATTCCGGGCCCATGAGACCCAGTACTTC
CASSLFRAHETQYF
>TRBJ2-7|-|-|TRBV21-1
TGTGCCAGCAGCAAAGGGGGGCGATCCTCCTACGAGCAGTACTTC
CASSKGGRSSYEQYF
>TRBJ1-3|-|-|TRBV5-3
TGTGCCAGAACCCCCTTTGGAAACACCATATATTTT
CARTPFGNTIYF
>TRBJ1-1|-|TRBD1|TRBV30
TGTGCTACTGCGGGGACAGGGTATACTGAAGCTTTCTTT
CATAGTGYTEAFF
>TRBJ2-7|-|TRBD2|TRBV27
TGTGCCAGCAGCGGTGGACTAGCGGAGGGATACGAGCAGTACTTC
CASSGGLAEGYEQYF
>TRBJ2-7|-|-|TRBV18
TGTGCCAGCTCACCACACTCAGGGGACCTCGCCGAGCAGTACTTC
CASSPHSGDLAEQYF
>TRBJ2-2|-|TRBD1|TRBV11-3
TGTGCCAGCAGCGAAGGACAGGCGAACACCGGGGAGCTGTTTTTT
CASSEGQANTGELFF
>TRBJ2-3|-|-|TRBV7-9
TGTGCCAGCAGCTTGGGCGGGATCAAAGCAGATACGCAGTATTTT
CASSLGGIKADTQYF
>TRBJ2-5|-|TRBD1|TRBV7-9
TGTGCCAGCAGCGCGACAGGGGGTCTCCAAGAGACCCAGTACTTC
CASSATGGLQETQYF